The 2 T cell receptor beta chains reported below all come from one sample, sequenced in a study of T and B cells in COVID-19 patients. Multiplex PCR with BIOMED2 TRB-A/B primer pools amplified TRB rearrangements. MiXCR, applied by TCRdb to the multiplex PCR reads, yields one record per CDR3 protein. The sample lists 20,000 or so distinct CDR3 sequences, approximately 30% seen once, with over 2% in the top ten. From blood, about 240-550 ng of genomic DNA served as TRB template. The sample was blood. Receptors originate from a human donor who had recovered from COVID-19.

The table lists this clonotype with a few counts. CDR3: CASSLDSWGQNSYEQYF. CDR3 coding DNA: TGTGCCAGCAGCTTAGATAGTTGGGGACAGAACTCCTACGAGCAGTACTTC. The chain employs TRBV11-3 and TRBJ2-7, with 7 bases that match TRBD1. This CDR3 is 17 amino acids long. Germline lookup yields CDR1 SGHNT and CDR2 YENEEA. Trimming removed 0 bases from V and 0 bases from J; junction bases left unmatched: 8.

The chain has TRBV13 and TRBJ2-7; TRBD2 aligns across 14 bases. Germline CDR1 PRHDT, CDR2 FYEKMQ (reference sequence). The CDR3 loop spans 19 amino acids. J gave up 2 bases and V 5 bases, and 14 bases lay outside the gene matches. CDR3 loop: CASSLEGLAGGLPTYEQYF. The CDR3 DNA follows: TGTGCCAGCAGCCTAGAAGGACTAGCGGGGGGCCTTCCCACCTACGAGCAGTACTTC.